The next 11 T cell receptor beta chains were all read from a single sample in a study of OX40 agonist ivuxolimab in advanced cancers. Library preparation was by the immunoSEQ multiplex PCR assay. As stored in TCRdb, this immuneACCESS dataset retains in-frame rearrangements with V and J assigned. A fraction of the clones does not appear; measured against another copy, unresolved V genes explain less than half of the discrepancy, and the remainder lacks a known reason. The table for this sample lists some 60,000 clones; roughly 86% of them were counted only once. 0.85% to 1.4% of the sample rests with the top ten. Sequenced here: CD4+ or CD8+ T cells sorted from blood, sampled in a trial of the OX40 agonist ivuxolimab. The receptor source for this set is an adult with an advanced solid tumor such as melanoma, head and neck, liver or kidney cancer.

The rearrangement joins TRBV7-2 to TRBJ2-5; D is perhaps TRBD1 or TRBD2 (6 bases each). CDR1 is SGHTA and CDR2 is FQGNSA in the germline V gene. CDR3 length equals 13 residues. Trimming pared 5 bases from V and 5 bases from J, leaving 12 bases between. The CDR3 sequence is CASSLSGQETQYF. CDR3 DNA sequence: TGTGCCAGCAGCCTTAGCGGACAGGAGACCCAGTACTTC.

The CDR3: CASSWASGNTIYF. The CDR3 DNA is TGTGCCAGCTCATGGGCATCTGGAAACACCATATATTTT. The chain uses TRBV2 and TRBJ1-3; D not certain. V was clipped by 8 bases and J by 1 base, with 9 bases between them. The CDR3 sequence is 13 residues long. Germline V gene sequence: CDR1 SNHLY, CDR2 FYNNEI.

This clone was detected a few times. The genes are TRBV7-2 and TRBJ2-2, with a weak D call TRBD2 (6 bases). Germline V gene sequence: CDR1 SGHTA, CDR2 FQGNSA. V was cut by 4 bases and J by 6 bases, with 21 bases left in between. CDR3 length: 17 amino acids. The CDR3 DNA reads TGTGCCAGCAGCTGGGGTTCCGGAGGGCCAGGACCCGGGGAGCTGTTTTTT. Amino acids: CASSWGSGGPGPGELFF.

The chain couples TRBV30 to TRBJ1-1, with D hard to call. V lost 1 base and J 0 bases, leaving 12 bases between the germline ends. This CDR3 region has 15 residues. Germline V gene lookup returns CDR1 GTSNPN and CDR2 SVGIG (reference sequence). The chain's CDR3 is CAWSGGSSMNTEAFF. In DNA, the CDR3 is TGTGCCTGGAGTGGCGGCAGTTCCATGAACACTGAAGCTTTCTTT.

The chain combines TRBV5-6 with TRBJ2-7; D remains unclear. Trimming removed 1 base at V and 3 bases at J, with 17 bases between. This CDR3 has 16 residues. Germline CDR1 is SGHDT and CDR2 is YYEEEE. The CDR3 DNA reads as TGTGCCAGCAGCTTGACCTCTATGGGGATAAACTACGAGCAGTACTTC. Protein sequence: CASSLTSMGINYEQYF.

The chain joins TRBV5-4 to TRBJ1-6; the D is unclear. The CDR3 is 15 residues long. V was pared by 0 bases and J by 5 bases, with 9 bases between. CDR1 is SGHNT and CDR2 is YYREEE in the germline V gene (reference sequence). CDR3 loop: CASSLESLNNSPLHF. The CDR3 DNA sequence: TGTGCCAGCAGCTTGGAATCACTGAATAATTCACCCCTCCACTTT.

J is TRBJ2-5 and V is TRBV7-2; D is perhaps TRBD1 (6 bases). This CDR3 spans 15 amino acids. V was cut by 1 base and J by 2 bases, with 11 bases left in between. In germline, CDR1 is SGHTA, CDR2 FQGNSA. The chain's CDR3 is CASSLGAGAQETQYF. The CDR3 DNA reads TGTGCCAGCAGCTTAGGTGCAGGGGCACAAGAGACCCAGTACTTC.

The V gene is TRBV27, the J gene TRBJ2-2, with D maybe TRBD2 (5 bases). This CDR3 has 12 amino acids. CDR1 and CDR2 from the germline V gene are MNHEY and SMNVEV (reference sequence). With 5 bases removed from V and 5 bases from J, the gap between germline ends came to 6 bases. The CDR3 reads CASSRGTGELFF. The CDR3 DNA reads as TGTGCCAGCAGTCGGGGAACCGGGGAGCTGTTTTTT.

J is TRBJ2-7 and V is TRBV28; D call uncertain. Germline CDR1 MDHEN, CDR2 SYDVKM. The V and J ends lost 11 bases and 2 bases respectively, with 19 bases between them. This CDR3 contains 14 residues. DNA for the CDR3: TGTGCCGGCGCCTCGGCGGCAAACACCTACGAGCAGTACTTC. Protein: CAGASAANTYEQYF. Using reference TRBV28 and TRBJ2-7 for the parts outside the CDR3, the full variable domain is DVKVTQSSRYLVKRTGEKVFLECVQDMDHENMFWYRQDPGLGLRLIYFSYDVKMKEKGDIPEGYSVSREKKERFSLILESASTNQTSMYLCAGASAANTYEQYFGPGTRLTVT.

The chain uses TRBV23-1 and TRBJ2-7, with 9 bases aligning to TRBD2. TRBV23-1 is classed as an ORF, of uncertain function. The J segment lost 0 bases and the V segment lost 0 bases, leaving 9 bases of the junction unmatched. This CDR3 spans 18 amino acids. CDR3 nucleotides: TGCGCCAGCAGTCAATCGGGGAAAGCGGGAGGTTACTCCTACGAGCAGTACTTC. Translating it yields CASSQSGKAGGYSYEQYF.

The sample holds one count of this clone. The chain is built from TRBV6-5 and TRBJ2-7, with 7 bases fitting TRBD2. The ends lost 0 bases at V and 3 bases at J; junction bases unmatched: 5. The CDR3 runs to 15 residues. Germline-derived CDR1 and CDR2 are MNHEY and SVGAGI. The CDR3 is CASSYSASGVYEQYF. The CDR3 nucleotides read TGTGCCAGCAGTTACTCGGCTAGCGGAGTCTACGAGCAGTACTTC.